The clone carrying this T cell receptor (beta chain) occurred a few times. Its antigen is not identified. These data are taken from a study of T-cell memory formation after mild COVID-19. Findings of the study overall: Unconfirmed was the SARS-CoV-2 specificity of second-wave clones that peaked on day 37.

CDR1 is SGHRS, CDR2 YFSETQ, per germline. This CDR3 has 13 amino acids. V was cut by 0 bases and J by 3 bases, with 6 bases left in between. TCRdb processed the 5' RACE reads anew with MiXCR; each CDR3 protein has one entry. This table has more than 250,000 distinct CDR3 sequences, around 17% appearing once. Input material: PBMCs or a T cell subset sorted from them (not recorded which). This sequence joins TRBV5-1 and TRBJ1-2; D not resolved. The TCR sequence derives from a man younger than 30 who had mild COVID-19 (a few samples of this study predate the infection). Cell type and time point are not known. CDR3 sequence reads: CASSLGVDYGYTF. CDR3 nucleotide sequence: TGCGCCAGCAGCTTGGGGGTTGACTATGGCTACACCTTC.